This T cell receptor beta chain was identified in a study of blood T cell repertoires in COVID-19. Study in general: Acute-phase and convalescent COVID-19 samples originated in the United States, Italy and Spain. T cells, B-cell-depleted T cells, or PBMCs supplied cDNA or gDNA.

This CDR3 has 14 residues. V was clipped by 2 bases and J by 4 bases; unmatched bases: 2. Germline V CDR1 and CDR2: MDHEN, SYDVKM. In the authors' workflow: By means of reference gene primer amplification, nucleated cell counts were estimated. Measured with immunoSEQ multiplex PCR; TCRdb has only the in-frame clones, and not every one. V and J calls and clone size are given by that table; D and trimming were obtained from the DNA. The data contain 65,000 or so clones, approximately 90% of them singletons. The count of this clone is one. The V call is TRBV28, the J call TRBJ1-5, with TRBD1 matching over 7 bases. The specimen sequenced was peripheral blood. The TCR comes from a human donor with acute or convalescent COVID-19. The donor label of this sample is uncertain. CDR3 sequence reads: CASSLNRGNQPQHF. In DNA, the CDR3 is TGTGCCAGCAGTTTAAACAGGGGAAATCAGCCCCAGCATTTT. The complete variable domain, with remaining parts taken from reference TRBV28 and TRBJ1-5, reads DVKVTQSSRYLVKRTGEKVFLECVQDMDHENMFWYRQDPGLGLRLIYFSYDVKMKEKGDIPEGYSVSREKKERFSLILESASTNQTSMYLCASSLNRGNQPQHFGDGTRLSIL.